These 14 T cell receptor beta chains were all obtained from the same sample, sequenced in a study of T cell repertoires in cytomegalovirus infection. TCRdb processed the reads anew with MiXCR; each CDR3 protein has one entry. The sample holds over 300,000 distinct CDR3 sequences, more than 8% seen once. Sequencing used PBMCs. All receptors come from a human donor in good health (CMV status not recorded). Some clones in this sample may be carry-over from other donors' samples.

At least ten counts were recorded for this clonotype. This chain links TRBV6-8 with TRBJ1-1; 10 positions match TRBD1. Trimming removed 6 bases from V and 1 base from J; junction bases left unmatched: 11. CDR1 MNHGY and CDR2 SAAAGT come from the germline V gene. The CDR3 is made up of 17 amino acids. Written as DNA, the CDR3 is TGTGCCAGCAGGCCCGGGACAGGGGCTAGGGGGAACACTGAAGCTTTCTTT. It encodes CASRPGTGARGNTEAFF.

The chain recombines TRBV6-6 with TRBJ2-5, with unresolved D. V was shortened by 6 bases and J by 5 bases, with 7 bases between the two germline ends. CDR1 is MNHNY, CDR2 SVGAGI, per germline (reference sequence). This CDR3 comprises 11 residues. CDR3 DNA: TGTGCCAGCAGACTCGGCGAGACCCAGTACTTC. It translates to CASRLGETQYF.

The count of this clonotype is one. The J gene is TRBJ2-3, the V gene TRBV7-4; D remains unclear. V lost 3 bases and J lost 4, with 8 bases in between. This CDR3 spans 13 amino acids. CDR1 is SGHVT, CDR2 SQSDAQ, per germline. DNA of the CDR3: TGTGCCAGCAGCTTGGCCCCCCCAGATACGCAGTATTTT. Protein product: CASSLAPPDTQYF.

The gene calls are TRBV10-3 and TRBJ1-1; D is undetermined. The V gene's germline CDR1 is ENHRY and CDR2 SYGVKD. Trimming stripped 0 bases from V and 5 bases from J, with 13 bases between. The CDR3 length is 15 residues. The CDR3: CAISESRERLTEAFF. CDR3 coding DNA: TGTGCCATCAGTGAGTCAAGGGAGAGACTTACTGAAGCTTTCTTT.

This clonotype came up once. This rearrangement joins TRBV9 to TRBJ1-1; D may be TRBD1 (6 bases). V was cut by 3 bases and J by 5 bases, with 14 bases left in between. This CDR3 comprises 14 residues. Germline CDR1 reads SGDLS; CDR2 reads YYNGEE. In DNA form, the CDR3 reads TGTGCCAGCAGCGGATCCACAGGGATAACTGAAGCTTTCTTT. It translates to CASSGSTGITEAFF. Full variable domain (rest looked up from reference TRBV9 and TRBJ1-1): DSGVTQTPKHLITATGQRVTLRCSPRSGDLSVYWYQQSLDQGLQFLIQYYNGEERAKGNILERFSAQQFPDLHSELNLSSLELGDSALYFCASSGSTGITEAFFGQGTRLTVV.

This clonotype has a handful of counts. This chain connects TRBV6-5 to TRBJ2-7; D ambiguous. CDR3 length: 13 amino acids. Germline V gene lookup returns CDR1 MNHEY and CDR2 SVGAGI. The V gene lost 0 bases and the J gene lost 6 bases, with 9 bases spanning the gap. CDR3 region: CASSYSHSGEQYF. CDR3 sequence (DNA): TGTGCCAGCAGTTACTCCCACTCGGGCGAGCAGTACTTC.

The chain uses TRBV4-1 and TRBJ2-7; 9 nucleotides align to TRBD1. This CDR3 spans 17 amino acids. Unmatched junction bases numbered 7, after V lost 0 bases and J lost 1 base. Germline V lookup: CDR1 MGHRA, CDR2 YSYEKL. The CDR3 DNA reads TGCGCCAGCAGCCAAGATTCGAGTGGGACAGGGTCCTACGAGCAGTACTTC. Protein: CASSQDSSGTGSYEQYF.

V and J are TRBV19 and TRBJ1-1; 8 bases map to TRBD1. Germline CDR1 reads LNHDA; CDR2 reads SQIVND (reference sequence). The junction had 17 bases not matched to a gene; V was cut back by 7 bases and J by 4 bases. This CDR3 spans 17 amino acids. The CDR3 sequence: CASTRGQGAILGTEAFF. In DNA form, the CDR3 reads TGTGCCAGTACCCGGGGGCAGGGGGCAATATTGGGCACTGAAGCTTTCTTT.

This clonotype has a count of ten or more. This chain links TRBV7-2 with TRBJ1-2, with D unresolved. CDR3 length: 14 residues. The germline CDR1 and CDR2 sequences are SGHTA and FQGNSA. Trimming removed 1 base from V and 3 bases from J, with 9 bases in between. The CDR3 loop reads CASSLGGVYYGYTF. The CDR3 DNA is TGTGCCAGCAGCTTAGGGGGAGTTTACTATGGCTACACCTTC.

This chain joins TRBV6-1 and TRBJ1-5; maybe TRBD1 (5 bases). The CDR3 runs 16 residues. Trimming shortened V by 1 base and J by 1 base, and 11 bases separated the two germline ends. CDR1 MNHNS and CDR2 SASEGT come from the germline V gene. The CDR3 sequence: CASSEDGAGSNQPQHF. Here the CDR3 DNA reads TGTGCCAGCAGTGAAGATGGCGCAGGGAGCAATCAGCCCCAGCATTTT.

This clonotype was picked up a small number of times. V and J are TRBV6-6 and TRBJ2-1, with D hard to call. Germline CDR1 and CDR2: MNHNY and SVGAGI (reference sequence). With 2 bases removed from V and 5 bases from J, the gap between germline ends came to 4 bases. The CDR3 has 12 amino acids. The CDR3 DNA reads TGTGCCAGCAGTTACAATAACAATGAGCAGTTCTTC. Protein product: CASSYNNNEQFF.

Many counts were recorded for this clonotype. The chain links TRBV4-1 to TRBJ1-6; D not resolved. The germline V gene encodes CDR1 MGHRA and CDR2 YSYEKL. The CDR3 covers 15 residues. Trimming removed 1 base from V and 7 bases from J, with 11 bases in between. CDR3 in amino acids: CASSQGRGRNSPLHF. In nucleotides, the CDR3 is TGCGCCAGCAGCCAAGGAAGAGGGCGAAATTCACCCCTCCACTTT.

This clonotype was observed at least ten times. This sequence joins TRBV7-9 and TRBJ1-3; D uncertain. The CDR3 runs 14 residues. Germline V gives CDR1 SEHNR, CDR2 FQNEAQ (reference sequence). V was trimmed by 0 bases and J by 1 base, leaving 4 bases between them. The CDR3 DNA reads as TGTGCCAGCAGCTTAGCACAGTCTGGAAACACCATATATTTT. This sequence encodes CASSLAQSGNTIYF.

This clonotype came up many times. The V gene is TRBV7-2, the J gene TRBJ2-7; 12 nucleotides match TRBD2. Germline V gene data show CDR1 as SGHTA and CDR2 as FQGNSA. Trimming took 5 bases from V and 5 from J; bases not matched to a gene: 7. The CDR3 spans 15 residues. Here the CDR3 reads CASSLLAGGWNEQYF. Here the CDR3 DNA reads TGTGCCAGCAGCCTGCTAGCGGGGGGGTGGAACGAGCAGTACTTC. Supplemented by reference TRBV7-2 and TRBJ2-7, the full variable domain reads GAGVSQSPSNKVTEKGKDVELRCDPISGHTALYWYRQSLGQGLEFLIYFQGNSAPDKSGLPSDRFSAERTGGSVSTLTIQRTQQEDSAVYLCASSLLAGGWNEQYFGPGTRLTVT.